The 17 T cell receptor beta chains given below trace back to one sample, sequenced in a study of blood T cell repertoires in COVID-19. Profiling relied on immunoSEQ multiplex PCR, and the TCRdb table lists in-frame clones only, not all of them. The sample lists around 97,000 clones; about 85% were seen once. Sequencing was carried out using peripheral blood. These receptors came from a man aged 50-60 years in a cohort sampled during active COVID-19.

The genes are TRBV7-9 and TRBJ2-5, with 7 bases aligning to TRBD1. CDR3 size: 13 residues. Germline lookup yields CDR1 SEHNR and CDR2 FQNEAQ (reference sequence). The ends lost 1 base at V and 11 bases at J; junction bases unmatched: 7. The CDR3 spells CASSLGAKDRQYF. CDR3 in DNA: TGTGCCAGCAGCTTAGGAGCGAAGGACAGGCAGTACTTC.

This rearrangement joins TRBV5-4 to TRBJ2-2; TRBD1 is a possible D gene (5 bases). Germline V gene sequence: CDR1 SGHNT, CDR2 YYREEE (reference sequence). Trimming left V 4 bases short and J 0 bases short, with 7 bases between. CDR3 length: 14 residues. The CDR3 DNA sequence: TGTGCCAGCAGCCGGACACCGAACACCGGGGAGCTGTTTTTT. It specifies CASSRTPNTGELFF.

A single count supports this clone. The rearrangement uses TRBV3-1 (or the pseudogene TRBV3-2) and TRBJ2-3; the match to TRBD2 covers 11 bases. The V gene's germline CDR1 is LGHDT and CDR2 YNNKEL (reference sequence). The V and J ends lost 7 bases and 2 bases, in that order; junction bases with no gene match: 5. This CDR3 has 15 residues. This chain's CDR3 is CASTRTSGSTDTQYF. The DNA for the CDR3 is TGTGCCAGCACCCGGACTAGCGGGTCCACAGATACGCAGTATTTT.

This chain connects TRBV18 to TRBJ2-7; maybe TRBD2 (6 bases). V lost 5 bases and J lost 3, with 11 bases in between. The CDR3 is 13 residues long. Germline-derived CDR1 and CDR2 are KGHSH and LQKENI. The chain's CDR3 is CASSAGTYYEQYF. In DNA form, the CDR3 reads TGTGCCAGCTCAGCCGGGACTTACTACGAGCAGTACTTC.

The chain recombines TRBV4-1 with TRBJ2-2; 11 bases map to TRBD2. CDR1 MGHRA and CDR2 YSYEKL come from the germline V gene. The CDR3 extends over 16 amino acids. V trimming: 1 base; J trimming: 4 bases; junction bases outside the gene matches: 2. This CDR3 is CASSQGLAGPTGELFF. The CDR3 coding sequence is TGCGCCAGCAGCCAAGGACTAGCGGGGCCCACCGGGGAGCTGTTTTTT.

This chain uses TRBV11-1 with TRBJ2-2; 8 nucleotides line up with TRBD2. The CDR3 extends over 14 amino acids. V dropped 5 bases and J dropped 7; count of bases not matched to a gene: 6. CDR1 SGHAT and CDR2 FQDESV come from the germline V gene (reference sequence). The CDR3 DNA reads TGTGCCAGCAGCCGGACTAGCTTAAGCGGGGAGCTGTTTTTT. Protein product: CASSRTSLSGELFF.

This chain uses TRBV28 with TRBJ1-2; D gene unclear. This CDR3 contains 12 residues. V was clipped by 5 bases and J by 4 bases, with 8 bases between them. Germline CDR1 is MDHEN and CDR2 is SYDVKM. CDR3: CASSLGSYGYTF. The CDR3 DNA follows: TGTGCCAGCAGTCTTGGCTCCTATGGCTACACCTTC.

The chain uses TRBV27 and TRBJ2-2; TRBD1 matches 9 bases. The V segment lost 2 bases and the J segment 4 bases; nucleotides outside the gene matches: 8. CDR3 length equals 17 residues. Germline CDR1 and CDR2: MNHEY and SMNVEV (reference sequence). The CDR3 DNA reads as TGTGCCAGCAGTTTACGAAGGGGACAGGGTCGCACCGGGGAGCTGTTTTTT. It specifies CASSLRRGQGRTGELFF.

The rearrangement joins TRBV28 to TRBJ1-5; D ambiguous. Germline V gene lookup returns CDR1 MDHEN and CDR2 SYDVKM. Trimming stripped 4 bases from V and 0 bases from J, with 7 bases between. The CDR3 has 14 residues. This CDR3 is CASSSIVSNQPQHF. The CDR3 DNA reads as TGTGCCAGCAGTTCAATAGTTAGCAATCAGCCCCAGCATTTT. The complete variable domain, with remaining parts taken from reference TRBV28 and TRBJ1-5, reads DVKVTQSSRYLVKRTGEKVFLECVQDMDHENMFWYRQDPGLGLRLIYFSYDVKMKEKGDIPEGYSVSREKKERFSLILESASTNQTSMYLCASSSIVSNQPQHFGDGTRLSIL.

V gene TRBV5-4 combines with J gene TRBJ1-1, with TRBD1 matching over 9 bases. Per the germline V gene, CDR1 is SGHNT and CDR2 is YYREEE (reference sequence). The CDR3 is made up of 15 amino acids. V gave up 4 bases and J gave up 5 bases; unmatched junction bases: 9. The DNA for the CDR3 is TGTGCCAGCAGCCCCCAGACAGGGGGGGGAACTGAAGCTTTCTTT. Amino acid sequence: CASSPQTGGGTEAFF.

This chain connects TRBV28 to TRBJ2-3, with 9 bases that match TRBD1. This CDR3 comprises 15 residues. Trimming cost V 7 bases and J 6 bases; bases outside gene matches: 11. Germline V gives CDR1 MDHEN, CDR2 SYDVKM. The CDR3 reads CASNQPGQGSDTQYF. In nucleotides, the CDR3 is TGTGCCAGCAACCAACCGGGACAGGGATCCGATACGCAGTATTTT.

This rearrangement joins TRBV25-1 to TRBJ1-4; 8 bases map to TRBD1. Looked up from germline, CDR1 is MGHDK and CDR2 is SYGVNS. Trimming at V came to 5 bases and at J to 7 bases, leaving 9 bases not matched to a gene. This CDR3 is 15 amino acids long. Here the CDR3 reads CASSPMTGVAEKLFF. The CDR3 nucleotides read TGTGCCAGCAGTCCCATGACAGGGGTGGCTGAAAAACTGTTTTTT.

The chain has TRBV6-6 and TRBJ2-3; 13 bases are a match to TRBD2. The V gene's germline CDR1 is MNHNY and CDR2 SVGAGI (reference sequence). There are 15 residues in the CDR3. The V gene end was trimmed by 7 bases and the J gene end by 5 bases; junction bases not matched to a gene: 6. The CDR3, as DNA: TGTGCCAGCACCATACTAGCGGGGGGGCAAGATACGCAGTATTTT. As protein: CASTILAGGQDTQYF.

The chain uses TRBV2 and TRBJ1-1, with a possible D match to TRBD1 (5 bases). Germline lookup yields CDR1 SNHLY and CDR2 FYNNEI. The CDR3 loop spans 13 amino acids. The V end was cut by 7 bases, the J end by 10 bases, with 19 bases between. The CDR3 DNA reads as TGTGCCAGCACCTTAGGGCAGGGATTATCAGCTTTCTTT. Its translation: CASTLGQGLSAFF. Full variable domain (rest looked up from reference TRBV2 and TRBJ1-1): EPEVTQTPSHQVTQMGQEVILRCVPISNHLYFYWYRQILGQKVEFLVSFYNNEISEKSEIFDDQFSVERPDGSNFTLKIRSTKLEDSAMYFCASTLGQGLSAFFGQGTRLTVV.

This sequence joins TRBV3-1 (or the pseudogene TRBV3-2) and TRBJ1-2, with D unresolved. Germline V gives CDR1 LGHDT, CDR2 YNNKEL (reference sequence). The V end was cut by 1 base, the J end by 0 bases, with 6 bases between. CDR3 size: 14 residues. The CDR3 DNA sequence: TGTGCCAGCAGCCAAGGGCAACCTAACTATGGCTACACCTTC. This encodes CASSQGQPNYGYTF.

The gene calls are TRBV7-2 and TRBJ2-2; possible D gene TRBD2, 5 bases. Trimming removed 1 base from V and 0 bases from J, with 6 bases in between. This CDR3 contains 15 residues. Germline V CDR1 and CDR2: SGHTA, FQGNSA. The DNA of the CDR3 is TGTGCCAGCAGCTTAGGAGGGACGAACACCGGGGAGCTGTTTTTT. This translates into CASSLGGTNTGELFF.

The chain carries TRBV11-2 and TRBJ1-1; D ambiguous. This CDR3 spans 14 amino acids. Trimming stripped 2 bases from V and 0 bases from J, with 7 bases between. Germline CDR1 and CDR2: SGHAT and FQNNGV. CDR3 DNA sequence: TGTGCCAGCAGCTTAAGCGGGTTGAACACTGAAGCTTTCTTT. Protein product: CASSLSGLNTEAFF.